Here is one T cell receptor (beta chain) with its context. TCRbeta library construction was performed incorporating unique molecular identifiers. TCRdb re-called the PCR reads through MiXCR, storing one row per CDR3 protein. The sample includes more than 450,000 distinct CDR3 sequences, about 16% of them seen just once. This sample stems from a study of T-cell reconstitution after alpha-beta-depleted transplantation in children. The CDR3 sequence is 15 residues long. Germline V gives CDR1 LNHNV, CDR2 YYDKDF (reference sequence). V was cut by 2 bases and J by 5 bases, with 13 bases left in between. V is TRBV15 and J is TRBJ2-1; D is unresolved. Sequencing used PBMCs from the stem cell graft donor, obtained from the stem cell graft. This clonotype originated in a human donor who donated a stem cell graft to a child with acute lymphoblastic leukemia. CDR3 residues: CATSRFSGYNNEQFF. CDR3 nucleotides: TGTGCCACCAGCAGATTCAGTGGGTATAACAATGAGCAGTTCTTC.